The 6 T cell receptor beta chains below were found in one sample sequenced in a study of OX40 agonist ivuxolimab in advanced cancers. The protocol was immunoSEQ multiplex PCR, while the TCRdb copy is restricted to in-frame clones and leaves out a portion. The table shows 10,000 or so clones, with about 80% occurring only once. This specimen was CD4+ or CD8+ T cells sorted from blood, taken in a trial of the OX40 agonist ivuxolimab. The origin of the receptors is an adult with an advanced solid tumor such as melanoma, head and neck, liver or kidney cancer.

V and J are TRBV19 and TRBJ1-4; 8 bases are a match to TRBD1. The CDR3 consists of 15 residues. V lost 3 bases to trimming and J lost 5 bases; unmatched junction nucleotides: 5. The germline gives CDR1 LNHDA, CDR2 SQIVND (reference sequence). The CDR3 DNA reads TGTGCCAGTAGTATGGTTGACAGGGGAAATGAAAAACTGTTTTTT. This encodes CASSMVDRGNEKLFF.

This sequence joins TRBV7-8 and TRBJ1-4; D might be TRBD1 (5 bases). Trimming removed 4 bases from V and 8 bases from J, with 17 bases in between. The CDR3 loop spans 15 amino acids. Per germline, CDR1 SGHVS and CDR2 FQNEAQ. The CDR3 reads CASSSPGPGGEKLFF. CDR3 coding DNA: TGTGCCAGCAGCTCCCCGGGGCCTGGGGGAGAAAAACTGTTTTTT.

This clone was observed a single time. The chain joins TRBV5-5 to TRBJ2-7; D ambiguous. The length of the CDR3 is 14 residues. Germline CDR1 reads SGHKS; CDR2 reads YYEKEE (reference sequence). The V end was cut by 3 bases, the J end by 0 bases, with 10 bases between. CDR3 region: CASSSGAGSYEQYF. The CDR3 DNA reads TGTGCCAGCAGCTCAGGAGCAGGCTCCTACGAGCAGTACTTC.

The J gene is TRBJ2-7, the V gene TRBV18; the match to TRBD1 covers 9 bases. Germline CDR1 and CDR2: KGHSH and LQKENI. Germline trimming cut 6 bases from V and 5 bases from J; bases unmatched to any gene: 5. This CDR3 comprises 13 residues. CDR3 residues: CASSLDRGDEQYF. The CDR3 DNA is TGTGCCAGCTCTCTCGACAGGGGGGACGAGCAGTACTTC.

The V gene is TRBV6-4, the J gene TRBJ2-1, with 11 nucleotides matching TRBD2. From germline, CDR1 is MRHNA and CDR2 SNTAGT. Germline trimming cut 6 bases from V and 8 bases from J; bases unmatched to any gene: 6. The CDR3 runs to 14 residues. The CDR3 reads CASSQLAGEDEQFF. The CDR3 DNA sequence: TGTGCCAGCAGCCAACTAGCGGGAGAGGATGAGCAGTTCTTC.

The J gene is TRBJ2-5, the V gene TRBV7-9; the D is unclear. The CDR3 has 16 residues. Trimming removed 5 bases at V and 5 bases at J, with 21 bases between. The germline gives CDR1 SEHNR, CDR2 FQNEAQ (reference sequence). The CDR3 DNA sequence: TGTGCCAGCAGCCTGGTGCAGGCGGCCTTGCGGGAGACCCAGTACTTC. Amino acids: CASSLVQAALRETQYF.